This TCR beta chain was retrieved from a study of T cells in Graves' hyperthyroidism and ophthalmopathy. The source material, RNA transcripts, was used to amplify TCR beta CDR3 regions. The primer set for the first-round RT-PCR of the TCR CDR3 was HTBI. TCRdb reprocessed the multiplex PCR reads via MiXCR and lists one record per CDR3 protein. The table lists approximately 360,000 distinct CDR3 sequences, 15% to 18% of them singletons. CDR1 LGHNA and CDR2 YNFKEQ come from the germline V gene. With 1 base removed from V and 1 base from J, the gap between germline ends came to 13 bases. CDR3 length: 16 residues.

This receptor was taken from a woman aged 18-30 years with Graves' hyperthyroidism that later progressed to Graves' ophthalmopathy. The V gene is TRBV4-2, the J gene TRBJ1-1, with a weak D call TRBD1 (5 bases). The sample comprised blood. The CDR3 nucleotides read TGTGCCAGCAGCCAAGCGGGGGTCACTCCGAACACTGAAGCTTTCTTT. It yields the protein CASSQAGVTPNTEAFF.